The 16 T cell receptor beta chains below were found in one sample sequenced in a study of blood T cell repertoires in COVID-19. Sequencing was performed with immunoSEQ multiplex PCR; in TCRdb, only in-frame clones are kept and a portion is missing. The data hold some 200,000 clones, with 65% to 90% observed a single time. The sequencing sample was made of peripheral blood. These receptors were taken from a human donor in a cohort sampled during active COVID-19.

The chain carries TRBV30 and TRBJ2-1; perhaps TRBD2 as D (5 bases). V was cut by 4 bases and J by 0 bases, with 10 bases left in between. The CDR3 is 14 residues long. The V gene's germline CDR1 is GTSNPN and CDR2 SVGIG (reference sequence). The CDR3: CAWNGLSSYNEQFF. The CDR3 DNA follows: TGTGCCTGGAACGGACTGAGCTCCTACAATGAGCAGTTCTTC.

J is TRBJ2-3 and V is TRBV9; 8 positions match TRBD2. The CDR3 covers 16 residues. CDR1 SGDLS and CDR2 YYNGEE come from the germline V gene. J lost 1 base, V lost 4 bases, and 8 bases had no gene match. The CDR3 region has the DNA TGTGCCAGCAGCCCCCGGGGGGGATGGGGCACAGATACGCAGTATTTT. Amino acids: CASSPRGGWGTDTQYF.

The chain employs TRBV12-3 or TRBV12-4 and TRBJ2-7, with D maybe TRBD1 (5 bases). Trimming shortened V by 3 bases and J by 3 bases, and 9 bases separated the two germline ends. There are 13 residues in the CDR3. The CDR3 sequence: CASSFLQGYEQYF. The CDR3, as DNA: TGTGCCAGCAGTTTTTTGCAGGGCTACGAGCAGTACTTC.

This chain links TRBV7-8 with TRBJ2-2, with D unclear. The CDR3 contains 15 residues. Germline CDR1 reads SGHVS; CDR2 reads FQNEAQ. The germline V and J ends were trimmed by 0 bases and 3 bases, with 8 bases remaining between them. DNA for the CDR3: TGTGCCAGCAGCTTAGCACTTCGGTACACCGGGGAGCTGTTTTTT. This translates into CASSLALRYTGELFF.

This sequence joins TRBV19 and TRBJ2-3, with 8 bases aligning to TRBD2. The germline V gene encodes CDR1 LNHDA and CDR2 SQIVND (reference sequence). J gave up 6 bases and V 2 bases, and 7 bases lay outside the gene matches. CDR3 length equals 15 residues. This chain's CDR3 is CASSIFGGRSDTQYF. In DNA, the CDR3 is TGTGCCAGTAGTATATTCGGCGGGAGGTCTGATACGCAGTATTTT.

This clone was seen a single time. The chain carries TRBV24-1 and TRBJ2-5; 7 bases line up with TRBD2. The CDR3 loop spans 14 amino acids. J was trimmed by 5 bases and V by 5 bases; bases with no gene match: 7. Germline values: CDR1 KGHDR, CDR2 SFDVKD. The CDR3 nucleotides read TGTGCCACCAGTGCAAGCGGGAAGTGGGAGACCCAGTACTTC. This translates into CATSASGKWETQYF.

The rearrangement uses TRBV27 and TRBJ2-1; 8 positions agree with TRBD2. This CDR3 contains 14 residues. CDR1 MNHEY and CDR2 SMNVEV come from the germline V gene (reference sequence). V lost 7 bases, J lost 3 bases, and 5 bases stayed unmatched. The CDR3 region is CASTGGRYYNEQFF. CDR3 sequence (DNA): TGTGCCAGCACGGGCGGGAGGTACTACAATGAGCAGTTCTTC.

This clone appeared once. The chain is built from TRBV6-6 and TRBJ2-6, with D tentatively TRBD1 (5 bases). Trimming removed 5 bases at V and 4 bases at J, with 6 bases between. The germline V gene has CDR1 MNHNY and CDR2 SVGAGI (reference sequence). This CDR3 has 13 residues. This CDR3 is CASSPGGANVLTF. For the CDR3, the DNA is TGTGCCAGCAGTCCAGGGGGGGCCAACGTCCTGACTTTC.

This chain joins TRBV6-4 and TRBJ2-5, with 10 bases that match TRBD1. Germline CDR1 is MRHNA and CDR2 is SNTAGT. There are 19 residues in the CDR3. V lost 6 bases and J lost 2; bases outside the gene matches: 18. The CDR3 DNA reads as TGTGCCAGCAGGGACCGGGACAGGGGTAGTCTTGGTGTACAAGAGACCCAGTACTTC. Protein sequence: CASRDRDRGSLGVQETQYF.

The chain employs TRBV5-1 and TRBJ2-7; D is unresolved. Trimming removed 1 base from V and 5 bases from J, with 13 bases in between. CDR1 is SGHRS and CDR2 is YFSETQ in the germline V gene. The CDR3 totals 14 residues. Written as DNA, the CDR3 is TGCGCCAGCAGCTTGTATAACTCATTGCACGAGCAGTACTTC. Translated, it gives CASSLYNSLHEQYF.

The chain couples TRBV10-1 to TRBJ2-1; 9 bases agree with TRBD1. Per germline, CDR1 WNHNN and CDR2 SYGVQD (reference sequence). There are 15 residues in the CDR3. J lost 6 bases, V lost 3 bases, and 6 bases had no gene match. CDR3 residues: CASSDRDRARNEQFF. For the CDR3, the DNA is TGCGCCAGCAGTGACCGGGACAGGGCTCGCAATGAGCAGTTCTTC.

This chain links TRBV9 with TRBJ2-2; tentative D call: TRBD2 (6 bases). The length of the CDR3 is 15 residues. Germline loops: CDR1 SGDLS, CDR2 YYNGEE. V lost 4 bases, J lost 4 bases, and 14 bases lay in between. CDR3 protein: CASSPLAGGTGELFF. The CDR3 DNA sequence: TGTGCCAGCAGCCCTCTAGCCGGGGGCACCGGGGAGCTGTTTTTT.

This chain links TRBV5-1 with TRBJ2-1, with TRBD1 matching over 7 bases. CDR1 is SGHRS, CDR2 YFSETQ, per germline. The CDR3 runs to 16 residues. V lost 5 bases and J lost 3; bases outside the gene matches: 11. The CDR3 nucleotides are TGCGCCAGCAGTTTACCCCTGGGGACAGTCTACAATGAGCAGTTCTTC. It translates to CASSLPLGTVYNEQFF.

This chain connects TRBV7-9 to TRBJ1-6; the match to TRBD1 covers 7 bases. Trimming took 4 bases from V and 5 from J; bases not matched to a gene: 11. Per germline, CDR1 SEHNR and CDR2 FQNEAQ (reference sequence). The CDR3 is 17 amino acids. CDR3 residues: CASSSRDSGHNNSPLHF. The DNA of the CDR3 is TGTGCCAGCAGCTCCCGGGACAGCGGACATAATAATTCACCCCTCCACTTT.

The rearrangement joins TRBV11-2 to TRBJ1-4; D uncertain. The germline CDR1 and CDR2 sequences are SGHAT and FQNNGV. The CDR3 is 15 amino acids. Trimming stripped 5 bases from V and 4 bases from J, with 14 bases between. CDR3 residues: CASSTVGHHNEKLFF. DNA for the CDR3: TGTGCCAGCAGCACAGTTGGGCACCATAATGAAAAACTGTTTTTT.

The chain carries TRBV6-4 and TRBJ2-1; 8 bases agree with TRBD1. Germline trimming cut 0 bases from V and 9 bases from J; bases unmatched to any gene: 4. The CDR3 is made up of 14 amino acids. Per the germline V gene, CDR1 is MRHNA and CDR2 is SNTAGT. CDR3 protein: CASSDSRQGSEQFF. In DNA form, the CDR3 reads TGTGCCAGCAGTGACTCGAGACAGGGGAGTGAGCAGTTCTTC.